Shown below are 23 T cell receptor beta chains from a single sample sequenced in a study of Ad26.COV2.S vaccination and SARS-CoV-2 variants. Specified treatment: roughly 19 received Ad26.COV2.S at low or high dose, single or two shots; about 5 received placebo; per-sample allocation not given. Samples were taken on day 63 after the first vaccine or placebo injection. Assay used: immunoSEQ multiplex PCR; TCRdb lists only in-frame clones, some missing. This table holds roughly 330,000 clones, roughly 90% found once. Here the sequenced sample was peripheral blood, taken in a trial of Ad26.COV2.S vaccine versus placebo. The receptors derive from a person aged 18-60 years who received the Ad26.COV2.S COVID-19 vaccine or a placebo.

This rearrangement joins TRBV7-2 to TRBJ2-3; D is ambiguous. V was pared by 2 bases and J by 2 bases, with 20 bases between. This CDR3 is 18 amino acids long. Germline-derived CDR1 and CDR2 are SGHTA and FQGNSA. The CDR3 sequence is CASSLRANRALPTDTQYF. CDR3 DNA: TGTGCCAGCAGCTTAAGAGCAAACCGGGCTCTACCCACAGATACGCAGTATTTT.

V and J are TRBV5-8 and TRBJ1-1; 12 bases match TRBD1. V lost 4 bases and J lost 0; bases outside the gene matches: 7. The CDR3 consists of 17 residues. Germline V gives CDR1 SGHTS, CDR2 YDEGEE. CDR3 bases: TGTGCCAGCAGCAGACCGGGACAGGGGGCTTTGAACACTGAAGCTTTCTTT. This translates into CASSRPGQGALNTEAFF. The full variable domain, with the rest looked up from reference TRBV5-8 and TRBJ1-1, is EAGVTQSPTHLIKTRGQQATLRCSPISGHTSVYWYQQALGLGLQFLLWYDEGEERNRGNFPPRFSGRQFPNYSSELNVNALELEDSALYLCASSRPGQGALNTEAFFGQGTRLTVV.

V is TRBV19 and J is TRBJ2-7; a weak D match, TRBD1 (6 bases). Germline V gene data show CDR1 as LNHDA and CDR2 as SQIVND (reference sequence). The V end lost 1 base, the J end lost 2 bases, and 15 bases lay between the germline ends. The CDR3 contains 16 residues. The chain's CDR3 is CASSIGSAGEPYEQYF. Written as DNA, the CDR3 is TGTGCCAGTAGTATAGGATCGGCAGGGGAACCCTACGAGCAGTACTTC. The full variable domain, completed using reference TRBV19 and TRBJ2-7, is DGGITQSPKYLFRKEGQNVTLSCEQNLNHDAMYWYRQDPGQGLRLIYYSQIVNDFQKGDIAEGYSVSREKKESFPLTVTSAQKNPTAFYLCASSIGSAGEPYEQYFGPGTRLTVT.

The chain uses TRBV6-2 or TRBV6-3 and TRBJ2-3, with D possibly matching TRBD1 (6 bases). The V and J ends lost 5 bases and 5 bases respectively, with 23 bases between them. The CDR3 consists of 17 residues. From germline, CDR1 is MNHEY and CDR2 SVGEGT. CDR3 sequence: CASSLINNPQGEDTQYF. CDR3 sequence (DNA): TGTGCCAGCAGTCTTATTAATAACCCACAGGGTGAAGATACGCAGTATTTT.

This chain links TRBV10-3 with TRBJ1-1; D remains ambiguous. CDR3 size: 14 residues. V was shortened by 3 bases and J by 6 bases, with 14 bases between the two germline ends. CDR1 is ENHRY, CDR2 SYGVKD, per germline. CDR3 sequence: CAISDWAERAEAFF. CDR3 coding DNA: TGTGCCATCAGTGATTGGGCCGAGAGGGCTGAAGCTTTCTTT.

This chain connects TRBV2 to TRBJ1-2; D call uncertain. This CDR3 region has 13 residues. V lost 8 bases and J lost 8, with 18 bases in between. CDR1 SNHLY and CDR2 FYNNEI come from the germline V gene. CDR3 amino acids: CASGEFFGGGYTF. In DNA form, the CDR3 reads TGTGCCAGCGGAGAGTTTTTTGGTGGCGGCTACACCTTC.

The J gene is TRBJ1-1, the V gene TRBV6-5, with TRBD1 as a possible D gene (6 bases). CDR1 and CDR2 from the germline V gene are MNHEY and SVGAGI. The length of the CDR3 is 13 residues. Trimming left V 6 bases short and J 1 base short, with 9 bases between. DNA of the CDR3: TGTGCCAGCAGCTGGGGACAGAACACTGAAGCTTTCTTT. Residues: CASSWGQNTEAFF.

The genes are TRBV27 and TRBJ1-2; no definite D call. This CDR3 has 13 residues. Looked up from germline, CDR1 is MNHEY and CDR2 is SMNVEV (reference sequence). V was cut by 6 bases and J by 4 bases, with 12 bases left in between. The CDR3 DNA reads TGTGCCAGCAGCGACGGACCGTTCTATGGCTACACCTTC. This gives the protein CASSDGPFYGYTF.

CDR3 loop: CASSIVSWDTQYF. In nucleotides, the CDR3 is TGTGCCAGTAGTATAGTTAGTTGGGATACGCAGTATTTT. V and J are TRBV19 and TRBJ2-3; no clear D gene. CDR3 length equals 13 residues. In germline, CDR1 is LNHDA, CDR2 SQIVND (reference sequence). V shed 1 base and J shed 6 bases, with 8 bases lying between them.

The J gene is TRBJ2-7, the V gene TRBV28; D possibly matches TRBD1 or TRBD2 (5 bases each). V lost 5 bases and J lost 2, with 19 bases in between. The CDR3 has 16 amino acids. The germline V gene encodes CDR1 MDHEN and CDR2 SYDVKM. The CDR3 spells CASSTAGTGPAYEQYV. The CDR3 DNA sequence: TGTGCCAGCAGTACTGCCGGGACCGGACCAGCCTACGAGCAGTACGTC.

This clone was seen only a few times. The chain joins TRBV5-1 to TRBJ1-2; the match to TRBD1 covers 10 bases. This CDR3 contains 14 residues. CDR1 and CDR2 from the germline V gene are SGHRS and YFSETQ. With V trimmed by 5 bases and J by 7 bases, 8 bases remained unmatched. The CDR3 DNA follows: TGCGCCAGCAGTTGGGGGACAGGGGAAGGTGGCTACACCTTC. The encoded protein is CASSWGTGEGGYTF.

V usage is TRBV5-1 and J usage is TRBJ1-3; D unresolved. V lost 6 bases to trimming and J lost 4 bases, with 20 bases between them. Germline values: CDR1 SGHRS, CDR2 YFSETQ. The CDR3 has 16 residues. CDR3 residues: CASTQEGETPGNTIYF. The CDR3 nucleotides are TGCGCCAGCACCCAAGAAGGCGAGACTCCAGGAAACACCATATATTTT.

The V and J genes are TRBV4-2 and TRBJ1-2; D not certain. The CDR3 sequence is 16 residues long. V was trimmed by 0 bases and J by 5 bases, leaving 16 bases between them. The germline CDR1 and CDR2 sequences are LGHNA and YNFKEQ. DNA of the CDR3: TGTGCCAGCAGCCAAGATGATTTCGGAAGCTTTTATGGCTACACCTTC. It specifies CASSQDDFGSFYGYTF.

This clone was observed a few times. The rearrangement links TRBV6-2 or TRBV6-3 to TRBJ1-5; a possible D gene is TRBD1 (5 bases). This CDR3 is 18 amino acids long. CDR1 MNHEY and CDR2 SVGEGT come from the germline V gene. Trimming shortened V by 6 bases and J by 9 bases, and 30 bases separated the two germline ends. DNA for the CDR3: TGTGCCAGCAGCTTCCCACCCTGGAGGGGTAGGGTTCCATCGCCCCAGCATTTT. Protein product: CASSFPPWRGRVPSPQHF.

V and J are TRBV7-6 and TRBJ2-1, with TRBD1 identical over 9 bases. The CDR3 length is 16 residues. Unmatched junction bases numbered 10, after V lost 5 bases and J lost 5 bases. CDR1 and CDR2 from the germline V gene are SGHVS and FNYEAQ. The CDR3 DNA sequence: TGTGCCAGCAGCCGCCCGGGACAGGGAACTCACAATGAGCAGTTCTTC. Its translation is CASSRPGQGTHNEQFF.

The rearrangement uses TRBV11-3 and TRBJ1-1; maybe TRBD1 (5 bases). The germline gives CDR1 SGHNT, CDR2 YENEEA. Trimming removed 5 bases from V and 1 base from J, with 17 bases in between. The CDR3 runs 16 residues. The CDR3 region is CASSPRRAGPNTEAFF. The CDR3, as DNA: TGTGCCAGCAGCCCCCGTAGGGCAGGGCCGAACACTGAAGCTTTCTTT.

This chain joins TRBV27 and TRBJ2-4, with 12 nucleotides matching TRBD2. The germline V gene has CDR1 MNHEY and CDR2 SMNVEV (reference sequence). V shed 7 bases, J shed 5 bases, and the junction held 9 bases outside the gene matches. This CDR3 has 16 residues. Written as DNA, the CDR3 is TGTGCCAGCAAGGGATGGTCTAGCGGGAGGGAAAACATTCAGTACTTC. Translation gives CASKGWSSGRENIQYF.

J is TRBJ2-2 and V is TRBV7-2; D gene unclear. This CDR3 has 15 amino acids. In germline, CDR1 is SGHTA, CDR2 FQGNSA. Trimming removed 1 base from V and 4 bases from J, with 10 bases in between. DNA for the CDR3: TGTGCCAGCAGCTTAGTAGTCTTCGGCACCGGGGAGCTGTTTTTT. Amino acid sequence: CASSLVVFGTGELFF.

V is TRBV7-8 and J is TRBJ1-4; D is uncertain. Germline CDR1 and CDR2: SGHVS and FQNEAQ. Trimming removed 1 base from V and 8 bases from J, with 17 bases in between. This CDR3 region has 16 residues. The DNA for the CDR3 is TGTGCCAGCAGCTTAGGTTTGTTTGGATCCGGGGAAAAACTGTTTTTT. It codes for CASSLGLFGSGEKLFF.

This clone was seen only once. The chain joins TRBV7-2 to TRBJ2-1; 9 bases match TRBD2. The ends lost 6 bases at V and 0 bases at J; junction bases unmatched: 3. Germline loops: CDR1 SGHTA, CDR2 FQGNSA. This CDR3 contains 15 residues. CDR3 sequence (DNA): TGTGCCAGCAGGAATAGCGGGAGCTCCTACAATGAGCAGTTCTTC. This gives the protein CASRNSGSSYNEQFF.

J is TRBJ1-1 and V is TRBV4-1; 10 bases line up with TRBD1. This CDR3 has 17 residues. Germline assignment: CDR1 MGHRA and CDR2 YSYEKL. The ends lost 5 bases at V and 0 bases at J; junction bases unmatched: 9. The CDR3 is CASSYMTGGVMNTEAFF. The CDR3 DNA reads as TGCGCCAGCAGCTACATGACAGGGGGCGTTATGAACACTGAAGCTTTCTTT.

In its sample, this clone was seen a few times. The chain has TRBV10-1 and TRBJ2-2; D may be TRBD2 (5 bases). The germline V gene has CDR1 WNHNN and CDR2 SYGVQD (reference sequence). Between the trimmed V and J ends, which lost 4 bases and 5 bases, there was a span of 11 bases. The CDR3 sequence is 14 residues long. The CDR3 DNA sequence: TGCGCCAGCAGTGCGGTCATAGCGACCGGGGAGCTGTTTTTT. Translation gives CASSAVIATGELFF.

The chain combines TRBV19 with TRBJ1-1; D gene unclear. Trimming took off 8 bases at V and 6 bases at J, with 10 bases between the two ends. The CDR3 has 11 residues. Germline V lookup: CDR1 LNHDA, CDR2 SQIVND (reference sequence). The CDR3, as DNA: TGTGCCAGTTCTAGGGTGGCTGAAGCTTTCTTT. Translating it yields CASSRVAEAFF.